Listed here is a single TCR beta chain. Germline lookup yields CDR1 SNHLY and CDR2 FYNNEI. This CDR3 has 14 amino acids. V lost 7 bases and J lost 3, with 16 bases in between. The sample originates from a study of cytomegalovirus exposure and HLA in healthy donors. The PCR was carried out with 60 Vbeta primers and 13 Jbeta primers. The assay was immunoSEQ multiplex PCR, and TCRdb's table has in-frame clones only and misses some. The repertoire holds 150,000 to 180,000 clones, with 74% as singletons. This rearrangement joins TRBV2 to TRBJ2-7; D is perhaps TRBD1 (5 bases). The sequence was obtained from a man aged 25-45 years in good health and CMV-seronegative. Sequenced: PBMCs. DNA of the CDR3: TGTGCCAGCACCACCACCCCGACAGACTACGAGCAGTACTTC. This translates into CASTTTPTDYEQYF.